Below, 10 T cell receptor beta chains from the same sample are listed, as sequenced in a study of Tregs in tolerant kidney transplant recipients. Sequenced by immunoSEQ multiplex PCR; TCRdb stores in-frame clones only, minus some. The repertoire consists of 98,000 or so clones, with around 90% occurring once and the leading ten covering 0.3% to 0.4%. Sequenced here: CD4+ T cells from blood, sampled before the transplant. The receptors were gathered from a human donor who received a combined kidney and bone marrow transplant.

This clone was recorded once. The chain is built from TRBV5-5 and TRBJ1-2, with D possibly being TRBD1 (5 bases). The V end lost 0 bases, the J end lost 3 bases, and 6 bases lay between the germline ends. Germline CDR1 and CDR2: SGHKS and YYEKEE (reference sequence). The CDR3 length is 13 residues. The CDR3 DNA is TGTGCCAGCAGCTTGGGCAGGGACTATGGCTACACCTTC. Translation: CASSLGRDYGYTF.

This chain joins TRBV5-4 and TRBJ1-2; 7 bases match TRBD1. Germline V gene sequence: CDR1 SGHNT, CDR2 YYREEE (reference sequence). With V trimmed by 4 bases and J by 4 bases, 7 bases remained unmatched. CDR3 length equals 14 residues. CDR3 protein: CASSPDRAGYGYTF. The CDR3, as DNA: TGTGCCAGCAGCCCTGACAGGGCGGGCTATGGCTACACCTTC.

The chain employs TRBV2 and TRBJ1-1, with no clear D. Germline V gives CDR1 SNHLY, CDR2 FYNNEI. The CDR3 runs 13 residues. V dropped 8 bases and J dropped 0 bases, with 10 bases sitting between them. The CDR3 region is CASLGRLNTEAFF. CDR3 bases: TGTGCCAGCCTGGGCAGACTGAACACTGAAGCTTTCTTT.

The V call is TRBV6-1, the J call TRBJ1-2, with 7 nucleotides matching TRBD1. The germline V gene encodes CDR1 MNHNS and CDR2 SASEGT. CDR3 length: 14 residues. V trimming: 0 bases; J trimming: 8 bases; junction bases outside the gene matches: 6. The CDR3 loop is CASSEAPPGQGYTF. In DNA, the CDR3 is TGTGCCAGCAGTGAAGCCCCTCCGGGACAGGGCTACACCTTC.

The chain has TRBV30 and TRBJ2-7; 9 positions match TRBD1. From germline, CDR1 is GTSNPN and CDR2 SVGIG (reference sequence). This CDR3 contains 15 residues. V was pared by 0 bases and J by 5 bases, with 8 bases of the junction left unmatched. The CDR3 region has the DNA TGTGCCTGGAGTGTGGGGGACAGGGTCATCCACGAGCAGTACTTC. It codes for CAWSVGDRVIHEQYF.

This chain links TRBV4-3 with TRBJ1-4; possibly TRBD1 for D (6 bases). The CDR3 spans 17 residues. The ends were cut back, 0 bases at V and 3 bases at J, with 14 bases in the middle. Germline loops: CDR1 LGHNA, CDR2 YSLEER. CDR3 sequence (DNA): TGCGCCAGCAGCCAAGATAGGGGGTGGGAAGCTAATGAAAAACTGTTTTTT. Protein product: CASSQDRGWEANEKLFF.

This clone was recorded a few times. This sequence joins TRBV5-4 and TRBJ2-5; maybe TRBD2 (5 bases). Trimming shortened V by 2 bases and J by 4 bases, and 12 bases separated the two germline ends. The germline V gene has CDR1 SGHNT and CDR2 YYREEE (reference sequence). CDR3 size: 14 residues. The CDR3 region has the DNA TGTGCCAGCAGCTTCGACTCCGCGGGAGAGACCCAGTACTTC. Translating it yields CASSFDSAGETQYF.

In its sample, this clone was seen once. V and J are TRBV5-4 and TRBJ2-1, with a tentative D call TRBD2 (6 bases). The CDR3 runs to 14 residues. The germline V gene encodes CDR1 SGHNT and CDR2 YYREEE (reference sequence). The V end lost 3 bases, the J end lost 2 bases, and 9 bases lay between the germline ends. The CDR3 loop reads CASSSEGPYNEQFF. The CDR3 nucleotides are TGTGCCAGCAGCTCGGAGGGCCCCTACAATGAGCAGTTCTTC. Based on the CDR3 plus reference TRBV5-4 and TRBJ2-1, the full variable domain is ETGVTQSPTHLIKTRGQQVTLRCSSQSGHNTVSWYQQALGQGPQFIFQYYREEENGRGNFPPRFSGLQFPNYSSELNVNALELDDSALYLCASSSEGPYNEQFFGPGTRLTVL.

The V call is TRBV5-1, the J call TRBJ2-2; 7 positions match TRBD1. CDR1 and CDR2 (germline): SGHRS, YFSETQ. Trimming at V came to 0 bases and at J to 5 bases, leaving 1 base not matched to a gene. This CDR3 is built from 14 residues. CDR3 in amino acids: CASSLGQGTGELFF. For the CDR3, the DNA is TGCGCCAGCAGCTTGGGACAGGGTACCGGGGAGCTGTTTTTT.

The chain links TRBV30 to TRBJ2-7; 7 nucleotides align to TRBD1. Germline loops: CDR1 GTSNPN, CDR2 SVGIG (reference sequence). V trimming: 4 bases; J trimming: 0 bases; junction bases outside the gene matches: 9. The CDR3 is 15 residues long. For the CDR3, the DNA is TGTGCCTGGAACCCTGGGACAGCCTACTCCTACGAGCAGTACTTC. Translating it yields CAWNPGTAYSYEQYF.